The 32 T cell receptor beta chains presented below share a single source sample, sequenced in a study of CD8+ T cells in alopecia areata. Specified treatment: oral pan-JAK inhibitor, 5-10 mg twice daily. RNA, once extracted, was reverse transcribed into cDNA for use as the sequencing template. The table came from immunoSEQ multiplex PCR; TCRdb's copy has only in-frame clones and leaves some out. The profile shows about 250,000 clones, about 62% of them singletons. Sequencing used CD4+ T cells sorted from blood, obtained at week 52, from a patient treated with tofacitinib. The receptors derive from a human donor with alopecia areata.

The genes are TRBV7-2 and TRBJ2-5, with D perhaps matching TRBD1 or TRBD2 (6 bases each). V lost 2 bases and J lost 5, with 18 bases in between. The CDR3 sequence is 16 residues long. Germline-derived CDR1 and CDR2 are SGHTA and FQGNSA. CDR3 amino acids: CASSLMNSGAWETQYF. The CDR3 DNA reads TGTGCCAGCAGCTTAATGAATTCGGGGGCTTGGGAGACCCAGTACTTC.

The sample holds a few counts of this clone. The rearrangement uses TRBV4-3 and TRBJ1-1; a weak D match, TRBD1 (5 bases). Germline assignment: CDR1 LGHNA and CDR2 YSLEER. Between the trimmed V and J ends, which lost 4 bases and 4 bases, there was a span of 7 bases. The CDR3 is 12 residues long. The CDR3 region has the DNA TGCGCCAGCAGCCGTACAGGCACTGAAGCTTTCTTT. Its translation is CASSRTGTEAFF.

This clone was counted ten times or more. The chain employs TRBV7-2 and TRBJ2-1; D is possibly TRBD1 (5 bases). V gave up 1 base and J gave up 7 bases, with 8 bases separating them. Germline V CDR1 and CDR2: SGHTA, FQGNSA. The CDR3 extends over 13 amino acids. The CDR3, as DNA: TGTGCCAGCAGCTTAGGGGGCCGAAATGAGCAGTTCTTC. As protein: CASSLGGRNEQFF.

This chain links TRBV29-1 with TRBJ2-1; 8 nucleotides line up with TRBD1. The germline gives CDR1 SQVTM, CDR2 ANQGSEA. V trimming: 7 bases; J trimming: 8 bases; junction bases outside the gene matches: 16. This CDR3 has 15 residues. The CDR3 DNA sequence: TGCAGCGGCCAAGGGGACAGGCAGTCTGTGGATGAGCAGTTCTTC. Encoded protein: CSGQGDRQSVDEQFF.

About this clone itself: This CDR3 is also generated by other DNA sequences in the sample. This sequence joins TRBV5-1 and TRBJ2-7; D is uncertain. Germline-derived CDR1 and CDR2 are SGHRS and YFSETQ. The V end lost 0 bases, the J end lost 0 bases, and 7 bases lay between the germline ends. The CDR3 loop spans 14 amino acids. In DNA form, the CDR3 reads TGCGCCAGCAGCTTGGGTGGCAGCTCCTACGAGCAGTACTTC. Translating it yields CASSLGGSSYEQYF. The entire variable domain, with the rest obtained from reference TRBV5-1 and TRBJ2-7, is as follows: KAGVTQTPRYLIKTRGQQVTLSCSPISGHRSVSWYQQTPGQGLQFLFEYFSETQRNKGNFPGRFSGRQFSNSRSEMNVSTLELGDSALYLCASSLGGSSYEQYFGPGTRLTVT.

This chain connects TRBV4-1 to TRBJ1-2, with TRBD1 identical over 10 bases. Germline V gene lookup returns CDR1 MGHRA and CDR2 YSYEKL. V dropped 3 bases and J dropped 2; count of bases not matched to a gene: 6. The CDR3 spans 16 residues. CDR3 nucleotides: TGCGCCAGCAGCCACCCGCCGGGACAGGGGAACTATGGCTACACCTTC. Amino acid sequence: CASSHPPGQGNYGYTF.

CDR3 coding DNA: TGTGCCAGCAGTGGACGGAACGCCCCAGGCAATGAGCAGTTCTTC. Translated, it gives CASSGRNAPGNEQFF. This chain joins TRBV2 and TRBJ2-1; D unclear. Germline V CDR1 and CDR2: SNHLY, FYNNEI. This CDR3 is built from 15 residues. Trimming stripped 4 bases from V and 6 bases from J, with 16 bases between.

This clone was observed a few times. The chain is built from TRBV10-3 and TRBJ2-1; 7 bases match TRBD1. The ends lost 5 bases at V and 7 bases at J; junction bases unmatched: 8. There are 14 residues in the CDR3. Germline assignment: CDR1 ENHRY and CDR2 SYGVKD. The CDR3 DNA follows: TGTGCCATCAGTAATACCGACAGGGCTAATGAGCAGTTCTTC. Encoded protein: CAISNTDRANEQFF.

This clone was detected only a few times. V gene TRBV5-1 combines with J gene TRBJ2-7; a possible D gene is TRBD1 (5 bases). The V end lost 1 base, the J end lost 2 bases, and 7 bases lay between the germline ends. Looked up from germline, CDR1 is SGHRS and CDR2 is YFSETQ. This CDR3 contains 13 residues. The CDR3 DNA is TGCGCCAGCAGCTTGAGGGGCGCCTACGAGCAGTACTTC. Encoded protein: CASSLRGAYEQYF.

This clone was seen a few times. The CDR3 loop reads CASSARTGFEGYTF. The CDR3 region has the DNA TGTGCCAGCAGCGCCCGGACGGGATTTGAAGGCTACACCTTC. The rearrangement uses TRBV9 and TRBJ1-2; D is uncertain. CDR1 is SGDLS, CDR2 YYNGEE, per germline. V gave up 3 bases and J gave up 8 bases, with 17 bases separating them. This CDR3 has 14 amino acids.

The rearrangement links TRBV2 to TRBJ1-5; D might be TRBD1 (6 bases). The CDR3 sequence is 15 residues long. The germline V gene encodes CDR1 SNHLY and CDR2 FYNNEI. V was clipped by 2 bases and J by 5 bases, with 13 bases between them. The CDR3 here is CASSENRVGDQPQHF. The DNA of the CDR3 is TGTGCCAGCAGTGAAAACAGGGTGGGCGATCAGCCCCAGCATTTT.

This chain links TRBV6-6 with TRBJ2-7; D perhaps matches TRBD2 (5 bases). Trimming removed 6 bases at V and 1 base at J, with 7 bases between. Germline-derived CDR1 and CDR2 are MNHNY and SVGAGI (reference sequence). The CDR3 extends over 12 amino acids. The CDR3 DNA reads as TGTGCCAGCAGCTCGGGGTCCTACGAGCAGTACTTC. As protein: CASSSGSYEQYF.

J is TRBJ2-5 and V is TRBV30; D possibly matches TRBD1 or TRBD2 (5 bases each). CDR3 size: 11 residues. With 2 bases removed from V and 6 bases from J, the gap between germline ends came to 7 bases. CDR1 and CDR2 (germline): GTSNPN, SVGIG (reference sequence). Here the CDR3 reads CAWSTGQTQYF. In nucleotides, the CDR3 is TGTGCCTGGAGTACGGGGCAGACCCAGTACTTC. The variable domain in full, completed from reference TRBV30 and TRBJ2-5, reads SQTIHQWPATLVQPVGSPLSLECTVEGTSNPNLYWYRQAAGRGLQLLFYSVGIGQISSEVPQNLSASRPQDRQFILSSKKLLLSDSGFYLCAWSTGQTQYFGPGTRLLVL.

The chain couples TRBV7-9 to TRBJ2-3; 8 nucleotides match TRBD2. The V gene's germline CDR1 is SEHNR and CDR2 FQNEAQ (reference sequence). V lost 3 bases and J lost 4; bases outside the gene matches: 6. CDR3 length: 15 residues. The CDR3 sequence: CASSFRAGAPDTQYF. CDR3 sequence (DNA): TGTGCCAGCAGCTTTAGAGCGGGGGCCCCAGATACGCAGTATTTT.

This chain joins TRBV12-5 and TRBJ2-7; possible D gene TRBD1, 6 bases. Germline V gives CDR1 LGHNT, CDR2 FRNRAP. The CDR3 sequence is 12 residues long. Trimming took off 6 bases at V and 5 bases at J, with 11 bases between the two ends. The CDR3 region has the DNA TGTGCTAGTGGGGCGGACAGCGACGAGCAGTACTTC. It is translated as CASGADSDEQYF.

This clone has only one observation. The V call is TRBV30, the J call TRBJ2-3; TRBD2 matches at 9 bases. The CDR3 is 15 residues long. Germline trimming cut 1 base from V and 3 bases from J; bases unmatched to any gene: 5. Germline values: CDR1 GTSNPN, CDR2 SVGIG (reference sequence). This CDR3 reads CAWSGVAGVTDTQYF. Here the CDR3 DNA reads TGTGCCTGGAGTGGGGTAGCGGGGGTAACAGATACGCAGTATTTT.

This sequence joins TRBV2 and TRBJ2-5; a possible D gene is TRBD2 (5 bases). The CDR3 runs to 11 residues. Trimming cost V 6 bases and J 7 bases, with 9 bases left between them. CDR1 SNHLY and CDR2 FYNNEI come from the germline V gene. The CDR3 DNA follows: TGTGCCAGCAGACTAGAGGGGACCCAGTACTTC. Amino acids: CASRLEGTQYF.

This chain uses TRBV30 with TRBJ1-2; D might be TRBD1 (6 bases). CDR3 size: 12 residues. The V and J ends lost 4 bases and 7 bases respectively, with 13 bases between them. CDR1 and CDR2 from the germline V gene are GTSNPN and SVGIG (reference sequence). This CDR3 is CAWNNREGGYTF. The CDR3 DNA is TGTGCCTGGAATAACAGGGAGGGTGGCTACACCTTC.

This clone was detected many times. The chain combines TRBV30 with TRBJ2-2; D not resolved. The CDR3 runs to 12 residues. The germline gives CDR1 GTSNPN, CDR2 SVGIG (reference sequence). V was clipped by 1 base and J by 5 bases, with 5 bases between them. DNA of the CDR3: TGTGCCTGGAGTGCAGTGACCGGGGAGCTGTTTTTT. The encoded protein is CAWSAVTGELFF.

The chain carries TRBV27 and TRBJ1-5; D is uncertain. The CDR3 is 14 amino acids. V was trimmed by 5 bases and J by 4 bases, leaving 12 bases between them. Germline CDR1 MNHEY, CDR2 SMNVEV (reference sequence). The CDR3: CASSPLNGNQPQHF. The CDR3 DNA reads TGTGCCAGCAGTCCCCTGAACGGAAATCAGCCCCAGCATTTT.

Of note for this clone: The same CDR3 can be traced to other DNA sequences in this sample. This chain connects TRBV6-5 to TRBJ2-7, with unresolved D. Germline V CDR1 and CDR2: MNHEY, SVGAGI. Between the trimmed V and J ends, which lost 2 bases and 2 bases, there was a span of 4 bases. The CDR3 is 12 amino acids. The CDR3 here is CASSYPPYEQYF. Here the CDR3 DNA reads TGTGCCAGCAGTTACCCCCCCTACGAGCAGTACTTC.

J is TRBJ2-5 and V is TRBV18, with no clear D. V gave up 3 bases and J gave up 3 bases, with 5 bases separating them. Germline-derived CDR1 and CDR2 are KGHSH and LQKENI. The CDR3 consists of 12 residues. This CDR3 reads CASSPKEETQYF. For the CDR3, the DNA is TGTGCCAGCTCACCCAAGGAAGAGACCCAGTACTTC. Full variable domain (missing parts from reference TRBV18 and TRBJ2-5): NAGVMQNPRHLVRRRGQEARLRCSPMKGHSHVYWYRQLPEEGLKFMVYLQKENIIDESGMPKERFSAEFPKEGPSILRIQQVVRGDSAAYFCASSPKEETQYFGPGTRLLVL.

The genes are TRBV4-2 and TRBJ2-7; TRBD1 aligns across 7 bases. This CDR3 has 15 amino acids. The V segment lost 5 bases and the J segment 2 bases; nucleotides outside the gene matches: 9. The germline V gene encodes CDR1 LGHNA and CDR2 YNFKEQ. The chain's CDR3 is CASSNPDRVTYEQYF. The CDR3 DNA is TGTGCCAGCAGCAACCCCGACAGGGTAACCTACGAGCAGTACTTC.

This clone was detected only a few times. J is TRBJ2-7 and V is TRBV7-2; a weak D match, TRBD2 (6 bases). This CDR3 has 15 amino acids. The germline V and J ends were trimmed by 5 bases and 3 bases, with 17 bases remaining between them. Germline-derived CDR1 and CDR2 are SGHTA and FQGNSA. The DNA of the CDR3 is TGTGCCAGCAGCGTTAAGGCTGGGGGGTACTACGAGCAGTACTTC. Its protein product is CASSVKAGGYYEQYF.

The chain links TRBV30 to TRBJ1-2; weak D call: TRBD1 (6 bases). Per germline, CDR1 GTSNPN and CDR2 SVGIG (reference sequence). V dropped 2 bases and J dropped 0 bases, with 16 bases sitting between them. The CDR3 has 16 residues. Written as DNA, the CDR3 is TGTGCCTGGAGTTGGCCAGGGGCCGAACCTAACTATGGCTACACCTTC. Protein: CAWSWPGAEPNYGYTF.

A remark on this clone: The sample has other DNA sequences that encode this CDR3 too. This chain uses TRBV29-1 with TRBJ2-7, with 10 bases identical to TRBD2. Per the germline V gene, CDR1 is SQVTM and CDR2 is ANQGSEA. The CDR3 length is 12 residues. J lost 6 bases, V lost 7 bases, and 6 bases had no gene match. The CDR3 DNA reads as TGCAGCGCCGCTAGCGGGGGAATCGAGCAGTACTTC. As protein: CSAASGGIEQYF.

The rearrangement uses TRBV2 and TRBJ2-5, with D unclear. The CDR3 runs 11 residues. Germline V lookup: CDR1 SNHLY, CDR2 FYNNEI. V was trimmed by 7 bases and J by 3 bases, leaving 6 bases between them. CDR3 protein: CASTREETQYF. In nucleotides, the CDR3 is TGTGCCAGCACTCGGGAAGAGACCCAGTACTTC.

The V and J genes are TRBV29-1 and TRBJ1-2; no firm D call. The CDR3 has 12 residues. The germline V gene encodes CDR1 SQVTM and CDR2 ANQGSEA. The ends were cut back, 4 bases at V and 6 bases at J, with 12 bases in the middle. The CDR3 region is CSVVTGINGYTF. The CDR3 region has the DNA TGCAGCGTTGTCACGGGGATCAATGGCTACACCTTC.

The rearrangement links TRBV5-4 to TRBJ2-5; D is undetermined. Between the trimmed V and J ends, which lost 4 bases and 2 bases, there was a span of 6 bases. Germline V gives CDR1 SGHNT, CDR2 YYREEE (reference sequence). The CDR3 runs to 12 residues. The CDR3 sequence is CASSPVQETQYF. Here the CDR3 DNA reads TGTGCCAGCAGCCCCGTACAAGAGACCCAGTACTTC.

CDR3 in DNA: TGTGCCAGCAGCTCCCGGCCCAGGGGTCTGAACACCGGGGAGCTGTTTTTT. Amino acid sequence: CASSSRPRGLNTGELFF. The J gene is TRBJ2-2, the V gene TRBV7-8; weak D call: TRBD1 (6 bases). Trimming cost V 4 bases and J 1 base, with 16 bases left between them. Germline values: CDR1 SGHVS, CDR2 FQNEAQ. This CDR3 is built from 17 residues.

The chain uses TRBV7-3 and TRBJ2-1; D is unclear. The V and J ends lost 5 bases and 10 bases respectively, with 15 bases between them. The CDR3 runs to 13 residues. From germline, CDR1 is SGHTA and CDR2 FQGTGA. As DNA, the CDR3 is TGTGCCAGCAGCCCCCCGGGCACTTCGGAGCAGTTCTTC. It specifies CASSPPGTSEQFF.

The chain joins TRBV7-9 to TRBJ2-3; D is uncertain. The CDR3 loop spans 15 amino acids. Trimming took off 5 bases at V and 6 bases at J, with 18 bases between the two ends. Germline V CDR1 and CDR2: SEHNR, FQNEAQ (reference sequence). For the CDR3, the DNA is TGTGCCAGCAGCCCCTGGCCCCGACCCACGGATACGCAGTATTTT. As protein: CASSPWPRPTDTQYF.